A single sample gave rise to the 9 T cell receptor beta chains below, sequenced in a study of graft-versus-host responses after intestinal transplantation. Sequencing used immunoSEQ multiplex PCR; TCRdb keeps in-frame clones, though not all of them. This table has 60,000 to 80,000 clones, about 92% appearing once. Antigen specificity for these receptors is unknown. The input for sequencing was unstimulated CD8+ T cells sorted from spleen or lymph node cells, taken before intestinal transplant. Receptor source: a human donor who received an intestinal transplant.

Here the CDR3 DNA reads TGTGCCAGTAGTTCAAGGGACAGCGATAATTCACCCCTCCACTTT. Amino acids: CASSSRDSDNSPLHF. The chain has TRBV19 and TRBJ1-6; 7 nucleotides match TRBD1. The CDR3 loop spans 15 amino acids. From germline, CDR1 is LNHDA and CDR2 SQIVND (reference sequence). With V trimmed by 5 bases and J by 5 bases, 6 bases remained unmatched. The whole variable domain, remainder taken from reference TRBV19 and TRBJ1-6, is DGGITQSPKYLFRKEGQNVTLSCEQNLNHDAMYWYRQDPGQGLRLIYYSQIVNDFQKGDIAEGYSVSREKKESFPLTVTSAQKNPTAFYLCASSSRDSDNSPLHFGNGTRLTVT.

The chain employs TRBV2 and TRBJ2-3, with 8 bases matching TRBD2. J was trimmed by 3 bases and V by 4 bases; bases with no gene match: 12. CDR3 length: 17 amino acids. Germline CDR1 is SNHLY and CDR2 is FYNNEI. The CDR3 here is CASSARKSGGPTDTQYF. CDR3 nucleotide sequence: TGTGCCAGCAGTGCCCGGAAGAGCGGGGGCCCAACAGATACGCAGTATTTT.

This CDR3 is CASSQTSGGSTDTQYF. DNA of the CDR3: TGTGCCAGCAGCCAGACTAGCGGGGGATCCACAGATACGCAGTATTTT. The chain is built from TRBV9 and TRBJ2-3; 12 bases match TRBD2. The germline V gene encodes CDR1 SGDLS and CDR2 YYNGEE. This CDR3 region has 16 residues. J lost 2 bases, V lost 4 bases, and 5 bases had no gene match.

This clone appeared a few times. J is TRBJ2-5 and V is TRBV15, with a weak D call TRBD1 (7 bases). The CDR3 sequence is 15 residues long. Germline lookup yields CDR1 LNHNV and CDR2 YYDKDF (reference sequence). V was cut by 5 bases and J by 3 bases, with 16 bases left in between. CDR3 region: CATSPWSRGEETQYF. The CDR3 coding sequence is TGTGCCACCAGCCCGTGGAGCAGGGGGGAAGAGACCCAGTACTTC.

The gene calls are TRBV27 and TRBJ2-1; tentative D call: TRBD2 (5 bases). The length of the CDR3 is 14 residues. Germline-derived CDR1 and CDR2 are MNHEY and SMNVEV (reference sequence). The V end lost 6 bases, the J end lost 7 bases, and 16 bases lay between the germline ends. For the CDR3, the DNA is TGTGCCAGCAGCTCCGGAGAGGGCGGGAATGAGCAGTTCTTC. Its protein is CASSSGEGGNEQFF.

CDR3 amino acids: CASSTPGQETQYF. CDR3 sequence (DNA): TGTGCCAGCAGCACCCCCGGGCAAGAGACCCAGTACTTC. The rearrangement joins TRBV13 to TRBJ2-5; D gene uncertain. The V and J ends lost 5 bases and 2 bases respectively, with 9 bases between them. The CDR3 length is 13 residues. Looked up from germline, CDR1 is PRHDT and CDR2 is FYEKMQ (reference sequence).

The chain couples TRBV9 to TRBJ2-6; TRBD1 agrees at 9 bases. Per the germline V gene, CDR1 is SGDLS and CDR2 is YYNGEE. This CDR3 is 19 amino acids long. J was trimmed by 0 bases and V by 1 base; bases with no gene match: 8. DNA for the CDR3: TGTGCCAGCAGCGTACCCTTGGGACAGGGCAGCTCTGGGGCCAACGTCCTGACTTTC. It codes for CASSVPLGQGSSGANVLTF.

This chain connects TRBV4-1 to TRBJ1-1, with TRBD1 as a possible D gene (5 bases). Between the trimmed V and J ends, which lost 1 base and 3 bases, there was a span of 9 bases. This CDR3 has 14 amino acids. CDR1 is MGHRA and CDR2 is YSYEKL in the germline V gene. CDR3 loop: CASSQVARDTEAFF. The CDR3 nucleotides read TGCGCCAGCAGCCAAGTAGCCAGGGACACTGAAGCTTTCTTT.

The chain recombines TRBV29-1 with TRBJ2-3; D gene unclear. Trimming pared 4 bases from V and 1 base from J, leaving 9 bases between. Germline V gene data show CDR1 as SQVTM and CDR2 as ANQGSEA. The CDR3 consists of 13 residues. The CDR3 nucleotides are TGCAGCGTTGCCCTCAGCGGCACAGATACGCAGTATTTT. Protein: CSVALSGTDTQYF.